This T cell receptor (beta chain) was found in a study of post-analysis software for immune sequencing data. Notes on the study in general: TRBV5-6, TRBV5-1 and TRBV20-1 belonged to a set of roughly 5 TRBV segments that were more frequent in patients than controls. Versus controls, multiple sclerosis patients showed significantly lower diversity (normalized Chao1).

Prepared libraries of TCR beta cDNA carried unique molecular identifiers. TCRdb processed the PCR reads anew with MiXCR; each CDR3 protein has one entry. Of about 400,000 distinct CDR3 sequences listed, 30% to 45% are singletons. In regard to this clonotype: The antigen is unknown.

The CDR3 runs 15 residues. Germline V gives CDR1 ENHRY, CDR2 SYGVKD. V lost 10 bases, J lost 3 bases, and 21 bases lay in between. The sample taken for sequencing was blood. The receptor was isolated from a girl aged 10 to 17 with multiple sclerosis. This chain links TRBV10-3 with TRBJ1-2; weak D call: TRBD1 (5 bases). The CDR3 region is CATRALDSLYYGYTF. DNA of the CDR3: TGTGCCACCAGGGCCCTTGACAGTCTGTACTATGGCTACACCTTC.